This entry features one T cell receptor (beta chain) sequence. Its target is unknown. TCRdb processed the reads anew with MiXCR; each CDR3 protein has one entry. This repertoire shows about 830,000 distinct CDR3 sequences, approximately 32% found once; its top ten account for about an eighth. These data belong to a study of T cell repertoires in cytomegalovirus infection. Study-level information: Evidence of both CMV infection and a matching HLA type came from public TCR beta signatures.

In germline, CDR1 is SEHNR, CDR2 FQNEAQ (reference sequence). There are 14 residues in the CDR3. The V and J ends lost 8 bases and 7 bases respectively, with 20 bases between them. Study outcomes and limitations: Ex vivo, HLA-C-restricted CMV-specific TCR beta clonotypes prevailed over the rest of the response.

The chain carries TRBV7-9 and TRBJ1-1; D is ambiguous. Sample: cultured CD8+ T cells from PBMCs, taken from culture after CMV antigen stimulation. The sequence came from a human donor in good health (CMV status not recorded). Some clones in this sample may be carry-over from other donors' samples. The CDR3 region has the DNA TGTGCCAGCCATTCCGACCCGTATGGGCATGAAGCTTTCTTT. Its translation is CASHSDPYGHEAFF. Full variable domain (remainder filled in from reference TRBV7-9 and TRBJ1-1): DTGVSQNPRHKITKRGQNVTFRCDPISEHNRLYWYRQTLGQGPEFLTYFQNEAQLEKSRLLSDRFSAERPKGSFSTLEIQRTEQGDSAMYLCASHSDPYGHEAFFGQGTRLTVV.